This TCR beta chain was observed in a study of low-dose radiotherapy and immunotherapy resistance in tumors. About the research overall: Starting cycle 1 day 1, oral aspirin 300 mg was given daily for four cycles.

The germline V and J ends were trimmed by 7 bases and 3 bases, with 9 bases remaining between them. The CDR3 has 12 residues. Germline CDR1 and CDR2: MDHEN and SYDVKM. TRAV- and TRBV-specific primers, spanning alpha and beta chains, primed first-strand cDNA. Both a constant-region primer and a V-primer adapter served to amplify TCRs across 20 PCR cycles. TCRdb fed the reads into MiXCR, producing one record per CDR3 protein. The repertoire includes around 13,000 distinct CDR3 sequences, roughly 66% of them detected once, and 6% to 8.5% sits in the top ten. The receptor was derived from a human donor with advanced metastatic prostate, ovarian, gallbladder or colorectal cancer (not recorded which). This table probably holds off-target reads from a library built for another chain. This chain uses TRBV28 with TRBJ2-5, with TRBD2 as a possible D gene (5 bases). This CDR3 is CASTSGKETQYF. In DNA, the CDR3 is TGTGCCAGCACCAGCGGAAAAGAGACCCAGTACTTC.